Below are 15 T cell receptor beta chains sequenced from a single sample in a study of monozygotic twins with inflammatory bowel disease. For each CDR3 protein, TCRdb gives one entry from its re-call of the 5' RACE reads, without DNA. Here the sample table reports approximately 330,000 distinct CDR3 sequences. What was sequenced was blood. Source of these receptors: a human donor with ulcerative colitis or Crohn's disease, or a healthy co-twin of an affected twin (not recorded which).

The genes are TRBV7-2 and TRBJ2-5; TCRdb's assignment of TRBD1 cannot be checked, as there is no DNA. CDR1 and CDR2 from the germline V gene are SGHTA and FQGNSA. CDR3 size: 13 residues. CDR3 amino acids: CASSRGQKETQYF.

This chain connects TRBV7-9 to TRBJ2-1; no DNA is available, so the TRBD1 call from TCRdb remains unchecked. CDR1 SEHNR and CDR2 FQNEAQ come from the germline V gene (reference sequence). The CDR3 sequence is 13 residues long. CDR3: CASSGPGINEQFF. The full variable domain, in which reference TRBV7-9 and TRBJ2-1 provide the parts outside the CDR3, is DTGVSQNPRHKITKRGQNVTFRCDPISEHNRLYWYRQTLGQGPEFLTYFQNEAQLEKSRLLSDRFSAERPKGSFSTLEIQRTEQGDSAMYLCASSGPGINEQFFGPGTRLTVL.

This chain uses TRBV10-3 with TRBJ1-2; TCRdb returns TRBD1, unconfirmable since there is no DNA. The CDR3 loop spans 15 amino acids. Germline lookup yields CDR1 ENHRY and CDR2 SYGVKD. The CDR3 spells CAISESSGEENGYTF.

The chain carries TRBV20-1 and TRBJ2-1; TCRdb reports TRBD2, a call that lacks DNA to check it against. The germline CDR1 and CDR2 sequences are DFQATT and SNEGSKA (reference sequence). This CDR3 is built from 14 residues. CDR3 residues: CSARRGAENNEQFF.

This chain uses TRBV27 with TRBJ1-2; TCRdb proposes TRBD1, but this gene call is untestable without DNA. The CDR3 sequence is 14 residues long. CDR1 MNHEY and CDR2 SMNVEV come from the germline V gene (reference sequence). CDR3 region: CASSPTGLNYGYTF.

The rearrangement uses TRBV27 and TRBJ1-5; TCRdb returns TRBD1, unconfirmable since there is no DNA. This CDR3 comprises 13 residues. The germline V gene encodes CDR1 MNHEY and CDR2 SMNVEV (reference sequence). The chain's CDR3 is CASMVRAGQPQHF.

The chain carries TRBV20-1 and TRBJ1-5; TCRdb calls TRBD1, which cannot be checked without DNA. Germline lookup yields CDR1 DFQATT and CDR2 SNEGSKA (reference sequence). This CDR3 region has 12 residues. The CDR3 protein is CSARRGGRAQHF.

The CDR3 loop is CASSLSWESYEQYF. The rearrangement joins TRBV27 to TRBJ2-7. The CDR3 runs to 14 residues. CDR1 and CDR2 (germline): MNHEY, SMNVEV (reference sequence).

The chain uses TRBV4-1 and TRBJ2-2; TCRdb returns TRBD1, unconfirmable since there is no DNA. Looked up from germline, CDR1 is MGHRA and CDR2 is YSYEKL. The CDR3 consists of 15 residues. The CDR3 reads CASSQGLAGSGELFF.

The chain carries TRBV24-1 and TRBJ2-7; TCRdb picks TRBD2, but there is no DNA to check that call. This CDR3 spans 13 amino acids. Per the germline V gene, CDR1 is KGHDR and CDR2 is SFDVKD. This CDR3 reads CATQTSGVNEQYF.

The V gene is TRBV20-1, the J gene TRBJ2-5; the TCRdb call, TRBD2, lacks DNA for checking. The CDR3 runs 13 residues. Germline CDR1 DFQATT, CDR2 SNEGSKA (reference sequence). CDR3 sequence reads: CSAPGLEQETQYF.

This chain joins TRBV12-3 or TRBV12-4 and TRBJ2-5. The CDR3 loop spans 13 amino acids. The chain's CDR3 is CASTSYGKRTQYF.

The chain employs TRBV12-3 or TRBV12-4 and TRBJ1-5; the D call of TRBD1 rests on TCRdb alone, since no DNA is present to check it. This CDR3 contains 17 residues. CDR3 region: CASSWDTWAVSNQPQHF.

V and J are TRBV12-3 or TRBV12-4 and TRBJ2-7; the D gene TCRdb calls, TRBD1, cannot be checked with no DNA. This CDR3 has 16 amino acids. This CDR3 is CASSGKQGMGPYEQYF.

The chain joins TRBV7-8 to TRBJ2-3; TCRdb calls TRBD2, which cannot be checked without DNA. This CDR3 has 17 residues. Germline CDR1 is SGHVS and CDR2 is FQNEAQ. The CDR3 spells CASSLPRLAGVADTQYF.